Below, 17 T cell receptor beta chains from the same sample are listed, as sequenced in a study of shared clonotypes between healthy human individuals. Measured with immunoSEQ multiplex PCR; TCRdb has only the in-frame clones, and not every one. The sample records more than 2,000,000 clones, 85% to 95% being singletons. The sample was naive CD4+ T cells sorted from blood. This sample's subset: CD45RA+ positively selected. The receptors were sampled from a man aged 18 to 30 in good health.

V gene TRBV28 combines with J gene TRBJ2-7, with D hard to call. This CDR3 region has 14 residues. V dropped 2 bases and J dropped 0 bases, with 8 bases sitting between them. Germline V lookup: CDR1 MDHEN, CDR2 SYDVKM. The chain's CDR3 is CASSLAVSSYEQYF. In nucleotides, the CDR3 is TGTGCCAGCAGTTTAGCAGTGAGCTCCTACGAGCAGTACTTC.

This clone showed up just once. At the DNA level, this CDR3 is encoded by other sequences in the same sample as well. CDR3 sequence: CAWSVGAANQPQHF. CDR3 DNA sequence: TGTGCCTGGAGTGTAGGGGCAGCTAATCAGCCCCAGCATTTT. The chain is built from TRBV30 and TRBJ1-5; the D gene is possibly TRBD1 (5 bases). Trimming left V 0 bases short and J 4 bases short, with 10 bases between. Looked up from germline, CDR1 is GTSNPN and CDR2 is SVGIG (reference sequence). This CDR3 contains 14 residues.

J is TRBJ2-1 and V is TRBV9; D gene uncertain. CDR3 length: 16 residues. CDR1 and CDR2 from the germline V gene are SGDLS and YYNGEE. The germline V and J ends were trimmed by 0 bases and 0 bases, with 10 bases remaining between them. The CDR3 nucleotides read TGTGCCAGCAGCGTAGTTTCCTACCCCTCCTACAATGAGCAGTTCTTC. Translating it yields CASSVVSYPSYNEQFF.

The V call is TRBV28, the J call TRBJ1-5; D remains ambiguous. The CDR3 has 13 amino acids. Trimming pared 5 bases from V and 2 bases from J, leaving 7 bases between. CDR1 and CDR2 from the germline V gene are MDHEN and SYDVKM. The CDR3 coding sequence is TGTGCCAGCAGTCCCCGGGGCAATCAGCCCCAGCATTTT. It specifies CASSPRGNQPQHF.

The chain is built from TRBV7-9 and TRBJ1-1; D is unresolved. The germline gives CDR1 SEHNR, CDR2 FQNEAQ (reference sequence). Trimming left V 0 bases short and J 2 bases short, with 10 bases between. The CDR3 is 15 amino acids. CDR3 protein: CASSLAHPVNTEAFF. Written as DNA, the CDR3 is TGTGCCAGCAGCTTAGCTCACCCGGTTAACACTGAAGCTTTCTTT.

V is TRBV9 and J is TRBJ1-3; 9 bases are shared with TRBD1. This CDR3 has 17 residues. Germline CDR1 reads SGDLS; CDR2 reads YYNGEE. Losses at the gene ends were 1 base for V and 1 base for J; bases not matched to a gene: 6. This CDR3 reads CASSVSDRGWSGNTIYF. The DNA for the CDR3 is TGTGCCAGCAGCGTAAGCGACAGGGGGTGGTCTGGAAACACCATATATTTT. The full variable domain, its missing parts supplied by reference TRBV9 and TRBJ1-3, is DSGVTQTPKHLITATGQRVTLRCSPRSGDLSVYWYQQSLDQGLQFLIQYYNGEERAKGNILERFSAQQFPDLHSELNLSSLELGDSALYFCASSVSDRGWSGNTIYFGEGSWLTVV.

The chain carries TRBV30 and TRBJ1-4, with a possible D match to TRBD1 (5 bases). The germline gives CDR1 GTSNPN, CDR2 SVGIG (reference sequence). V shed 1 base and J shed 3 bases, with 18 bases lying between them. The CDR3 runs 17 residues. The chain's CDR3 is CAWSAPGIGLPNEKLFF. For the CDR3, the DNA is TGTGCCTGGAGTGCACCAGGGATTGGGTTGCCTAATGAAAAACTGTTTTTT.

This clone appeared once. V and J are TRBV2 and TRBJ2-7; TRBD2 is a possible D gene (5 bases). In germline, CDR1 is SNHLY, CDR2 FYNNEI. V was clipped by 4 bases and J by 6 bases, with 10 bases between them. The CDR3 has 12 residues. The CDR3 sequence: CASSGLAGEQYF. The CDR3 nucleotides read TGTGCCAGCAGTGGGCTAGCTGGCGAGCAGTACTTC. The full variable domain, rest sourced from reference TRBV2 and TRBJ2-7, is EPEVTQTPSHQVTQMGQEVILRCVPISNHLYFYWYRQILGQKVEFLVSFYNNEISEKSEIFDDQFSVERPDGSNFTLKIRSTKLEDSAMYFCASSGLAGEQYFGPGTRLTVT.

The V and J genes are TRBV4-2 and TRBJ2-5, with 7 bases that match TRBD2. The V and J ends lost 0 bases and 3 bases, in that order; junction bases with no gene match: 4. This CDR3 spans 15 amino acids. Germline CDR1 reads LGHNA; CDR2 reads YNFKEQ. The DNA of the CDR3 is TGTGCCAGCAGCCAAGATTTGGGGGGGGAAGAGACCCAGTACTTC. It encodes CASSQDLGGEETQYF.

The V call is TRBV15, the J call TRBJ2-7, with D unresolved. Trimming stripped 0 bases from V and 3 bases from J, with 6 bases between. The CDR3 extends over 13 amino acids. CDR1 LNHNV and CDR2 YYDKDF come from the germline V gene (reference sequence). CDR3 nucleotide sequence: TGTGCCACCAGCAGAGAAGGCTACTACGAGCAGTACTTC. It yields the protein CATSREGYYEQYF.

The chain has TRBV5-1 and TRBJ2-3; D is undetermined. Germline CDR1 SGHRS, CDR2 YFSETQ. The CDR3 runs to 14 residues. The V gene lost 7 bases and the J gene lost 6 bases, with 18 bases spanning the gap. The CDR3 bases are TGCGCCAGCCGGAATCAAGGAGTCACCGATACGCAGTATTTT. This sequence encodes CASRNQGVTDTQYF.

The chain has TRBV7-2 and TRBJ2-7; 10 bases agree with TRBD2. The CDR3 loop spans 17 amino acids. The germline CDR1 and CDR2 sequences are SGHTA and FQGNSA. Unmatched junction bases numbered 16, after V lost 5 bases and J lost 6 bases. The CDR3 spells CASSEDRLAGLKGEQYF. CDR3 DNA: TGTGCCAGCAGCGAGGACCGACTAGCGGGCCTAAAGGGCGAGCAGTACTTC.

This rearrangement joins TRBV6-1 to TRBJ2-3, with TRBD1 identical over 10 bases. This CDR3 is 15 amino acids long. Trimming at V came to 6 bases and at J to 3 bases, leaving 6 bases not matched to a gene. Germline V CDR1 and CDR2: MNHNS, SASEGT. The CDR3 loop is CASRFDRGQTDTQYF. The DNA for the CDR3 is TGTGCCAGCAGGTTCGACAGGGGGCAAACAGATACGCAGTATTTT.

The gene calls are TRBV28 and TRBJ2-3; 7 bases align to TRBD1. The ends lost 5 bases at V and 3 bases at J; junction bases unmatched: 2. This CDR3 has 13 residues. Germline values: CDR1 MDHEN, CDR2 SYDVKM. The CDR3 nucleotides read TGTGCCAGCAGTCTACAGGGGACAGATACGCAGTATTTT. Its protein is CASSLQGTDTQYF.

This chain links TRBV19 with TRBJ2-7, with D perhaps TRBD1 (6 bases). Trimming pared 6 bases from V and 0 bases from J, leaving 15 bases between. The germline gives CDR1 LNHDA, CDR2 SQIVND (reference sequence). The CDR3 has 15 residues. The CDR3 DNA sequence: TGTGCCAGTAGACGGACCGGGACAAGCTCCTACGAGCAGTACTTC. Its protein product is CASRRTGTSSYEQYF.

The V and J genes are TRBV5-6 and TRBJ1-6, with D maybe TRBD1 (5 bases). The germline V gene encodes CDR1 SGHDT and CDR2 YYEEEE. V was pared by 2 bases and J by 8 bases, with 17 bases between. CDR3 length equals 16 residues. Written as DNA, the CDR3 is TGTGCCAGCAGCTTAAAAGGTAGAAGGGGAGATTCACCCCTCCACTTT. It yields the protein CASSLKGRRGDSPLHF.

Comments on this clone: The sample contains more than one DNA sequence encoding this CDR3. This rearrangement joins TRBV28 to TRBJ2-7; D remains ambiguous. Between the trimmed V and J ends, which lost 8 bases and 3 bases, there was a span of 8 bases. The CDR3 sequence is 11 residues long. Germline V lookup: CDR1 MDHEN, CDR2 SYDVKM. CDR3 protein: CASSQLYEQYF. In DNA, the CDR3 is TGTGCCAGCTCCCAGCTCTACGAGCAGTACTTC.